This TCR beta chain is from a study of lymphopenia after photon versus proton radiotherapy. Study-wide results and caveats: Larger post-nadir TCR diversity loss correlated inversely with survival in deceased patients. Relative stability marked proton patients; photon patients lost diversity and naive cells.

TCRdb's table, derived via immunoSEQ multiplex PCR, lists solely in-frame clones and lacks some. Of 68,000 or so clones listed, approximately 91% were seen once; the top ten hold 2.9%. About this clone itself: Its antigen is still unknown.

Trimming took 2 bases from V and 5 from J; bases not matched to a gene: 5. CDR1 MNHEY and CDR2 SVGAGI come from the germline V gene. The CDR3 spans 16 residues. V is TRBV6-5 and J is TRBJ1-6, with TRBD1 identical over 8 bases. The clonotype comes from a woman aged 70 to 79 with pancreatic cancer. The material sequenced was peripheral blood, taken from a patient treated with photon-based radiotherapy. The CDR3 DNA reads TGTGCCAGCAGTTACAGGCAGGGGGCTAATAATTCACCCCTCCACTTT. Its protein product is CASSYRQGANNSPLHF.